This TCR beta chain was sequenced during a study of regulatory and conventional T cells in RAG deficiency. Study results and limitations: Shorter CDR3s in all patient subsets; >75% Treg-Tconv overlap in Omenn. Omenn syndrome and CID/AS patients had roughly 100-fold fewer unique Treg TCR beta sequences, versus 9.5 to 10-fold elsewhere.

The table came from immunoSEQ multiplex PCR; TCRdb's copy has only in-frame clones and leaves some out. The sample contains approximately 35,000 clones, approximately 80% of which appear only once. The sorted conventional CD4+ T cells were CD25-low and CD127-high, with genomic DNA sequenced. The CDR3 length is 17 residues. V trimming: 6 bases; J trimming: 2 bases; junction bases outside the gene matches: 12. Germline CDR1 and CDR2: MDHEN and SYDVKM. A word on this clone: Its antigen is unknown.

The same sample was also studied in work on regulatory T cells. From that second work: Amplification used 52 TRBV primers and 13 TRBJ primers.

The clonotype comes from a human donor in good health. Sequenced input: CD4+ effector T cells sorted from blood. The chain joins TRBV28 to TRBJ2-5; 10 nucleotides agree with TRBD2. The CDR3, as DNA: TGTGCCAGCAGCCACATGGGACTAGCGAAAATTCAAGAGACCCAGTACTTC. This translates into CASSHMGLAKIQETQYF.